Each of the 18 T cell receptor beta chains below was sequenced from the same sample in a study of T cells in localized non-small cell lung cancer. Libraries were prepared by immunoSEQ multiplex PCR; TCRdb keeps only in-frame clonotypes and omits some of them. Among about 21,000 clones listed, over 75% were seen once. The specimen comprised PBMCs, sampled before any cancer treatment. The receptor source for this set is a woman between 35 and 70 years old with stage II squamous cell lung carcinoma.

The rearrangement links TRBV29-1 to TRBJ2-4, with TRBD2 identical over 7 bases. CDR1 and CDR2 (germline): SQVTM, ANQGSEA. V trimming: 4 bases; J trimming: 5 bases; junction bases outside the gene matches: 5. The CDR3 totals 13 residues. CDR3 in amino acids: CSVVGEGQNIQYF. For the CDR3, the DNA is TGCAGCGTTGTAGGGGAGGGCCAAAACATTCAGTACTTC.

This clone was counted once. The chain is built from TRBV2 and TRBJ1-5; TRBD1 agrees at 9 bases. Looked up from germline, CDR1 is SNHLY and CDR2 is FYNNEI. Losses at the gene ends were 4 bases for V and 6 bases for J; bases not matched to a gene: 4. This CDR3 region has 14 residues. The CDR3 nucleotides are TGTGCCAGCAGTGGGGACAGGGCCCCTCAGCCCCAGCATTTT. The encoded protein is CASSGDRAPQPQHF.

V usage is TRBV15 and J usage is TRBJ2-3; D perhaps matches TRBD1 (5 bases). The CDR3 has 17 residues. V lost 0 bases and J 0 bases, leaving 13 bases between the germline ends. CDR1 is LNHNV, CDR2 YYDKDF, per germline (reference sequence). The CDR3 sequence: CATSRDLRGTSTDTQYF. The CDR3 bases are TGTGCCACCAGCAGAGATCTAAGGGGTACTAGCACAGATACGCAGTATTTT.

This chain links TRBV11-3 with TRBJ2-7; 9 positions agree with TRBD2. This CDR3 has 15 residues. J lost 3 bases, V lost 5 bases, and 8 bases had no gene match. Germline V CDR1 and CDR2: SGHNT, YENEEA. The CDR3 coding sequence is TGTGCCAGCAGCGGGCGGGGGGGCCTGGTCTACGAGCAGTACTTC. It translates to CASSGRGGLVYEQYF.

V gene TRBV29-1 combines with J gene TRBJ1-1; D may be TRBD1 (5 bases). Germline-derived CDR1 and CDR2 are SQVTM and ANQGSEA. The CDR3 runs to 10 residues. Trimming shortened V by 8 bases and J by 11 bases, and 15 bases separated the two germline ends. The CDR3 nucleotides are TGCAGCTCCACGAGGGAGGGGGCTTTCTTT. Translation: CSSTREGAFF.

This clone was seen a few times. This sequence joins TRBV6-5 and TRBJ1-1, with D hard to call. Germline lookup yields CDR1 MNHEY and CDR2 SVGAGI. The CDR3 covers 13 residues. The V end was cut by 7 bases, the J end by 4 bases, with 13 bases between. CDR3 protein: CASITGSGTEAFF. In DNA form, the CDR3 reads TGTGCCAGCATAACCGGGAGCGGCACTGAAGCTTTCTTT.

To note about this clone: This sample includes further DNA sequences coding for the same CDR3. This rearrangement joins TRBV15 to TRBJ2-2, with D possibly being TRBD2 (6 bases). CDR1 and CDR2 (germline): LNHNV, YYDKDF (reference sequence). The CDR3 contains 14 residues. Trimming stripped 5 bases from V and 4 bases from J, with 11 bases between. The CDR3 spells CATSREYSTGELFF. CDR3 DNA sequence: TGTGCCACCAGCCGGGAGTATTCCACCGGGGAGCTGTTTTTT.

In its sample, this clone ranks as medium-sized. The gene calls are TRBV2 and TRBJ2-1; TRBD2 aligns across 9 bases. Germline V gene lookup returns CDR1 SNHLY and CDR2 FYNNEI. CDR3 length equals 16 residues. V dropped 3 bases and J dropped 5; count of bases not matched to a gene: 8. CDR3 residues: CASSELSGRSHNEQFF. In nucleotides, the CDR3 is TGTGCCAGCAGTGAGTTGAGCGGGAGGTCGCACAATGAGCAGTTCTTC.

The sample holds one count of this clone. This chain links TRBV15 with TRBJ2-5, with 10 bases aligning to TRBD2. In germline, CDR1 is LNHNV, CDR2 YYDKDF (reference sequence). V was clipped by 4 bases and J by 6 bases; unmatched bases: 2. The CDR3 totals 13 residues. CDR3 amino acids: CATSKGLAKTQYF. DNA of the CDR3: TGTGCCACCAGCAAGGGACTAGCGAAGACCCAGTACTTC.

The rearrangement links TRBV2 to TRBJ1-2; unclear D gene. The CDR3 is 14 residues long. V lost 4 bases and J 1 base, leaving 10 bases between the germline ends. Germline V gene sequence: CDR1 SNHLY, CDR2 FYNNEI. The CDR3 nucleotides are TGTGCCAGCAGTGTAGTAGAACTTAACTATGGCTACACCTTC. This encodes CASSVVELNYGYTF.

Here the CDR3 DNA reads TGTGCCAGCAGTTACATCGGCCCCACAGATACGCAGTATTTT. Its protein is CASSYIGPTDTQYF. The chain has TRBV6-5 and TRBJ2-3, with unresolved D. The CDR3 consists of 14 residues. The germline V gene encodes CDR1 MNHEY and CDR2 SVGAGI. V was cut by 2 bases and J by 2 bases, with 8 bases left in between.

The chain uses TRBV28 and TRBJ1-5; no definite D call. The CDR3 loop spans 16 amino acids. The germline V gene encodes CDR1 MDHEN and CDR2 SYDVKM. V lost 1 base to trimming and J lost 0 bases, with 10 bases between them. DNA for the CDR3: TGTGCCAGCAGTTTATTGAGCCGGTTTAGCAATCAGCCCCAGCATTTT. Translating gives CASSLLSRFSNQPQHF.

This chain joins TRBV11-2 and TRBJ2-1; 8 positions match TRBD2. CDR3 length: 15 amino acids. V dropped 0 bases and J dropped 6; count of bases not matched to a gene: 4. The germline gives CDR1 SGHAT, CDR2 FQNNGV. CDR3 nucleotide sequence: TGTGCCAGCAGCTTAGACGGGAGGGCGGCCAATGAGCAGTTCTTC. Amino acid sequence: CASSLDGRAANEQFF.

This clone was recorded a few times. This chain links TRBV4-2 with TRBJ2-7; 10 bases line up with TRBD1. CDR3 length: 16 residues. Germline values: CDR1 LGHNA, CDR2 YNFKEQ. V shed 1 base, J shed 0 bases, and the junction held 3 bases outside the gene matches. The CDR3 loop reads CASSQGRDRGSYEQYF. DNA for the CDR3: TGTGCCAGCAGCCAAGGCCGGGACAGGGGCTCCTACGAGCAGTACTTC.

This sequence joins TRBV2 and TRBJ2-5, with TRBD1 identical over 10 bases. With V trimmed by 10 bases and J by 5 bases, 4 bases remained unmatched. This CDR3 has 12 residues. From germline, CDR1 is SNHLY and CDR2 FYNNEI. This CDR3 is CATGQGVETQYF. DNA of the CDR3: TGTGCCACCGGACAGGGGGTCGAGACCCAGTACTTC.

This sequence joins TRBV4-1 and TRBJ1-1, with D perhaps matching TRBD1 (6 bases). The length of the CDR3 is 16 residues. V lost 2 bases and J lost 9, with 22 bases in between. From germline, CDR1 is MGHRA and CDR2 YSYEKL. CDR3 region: CASSQPTGTPRRKAFF. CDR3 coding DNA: TGCGCCAGCAGCCAACCCACCGGGACACCCCGGCGGAAAGCTTTCTTT.

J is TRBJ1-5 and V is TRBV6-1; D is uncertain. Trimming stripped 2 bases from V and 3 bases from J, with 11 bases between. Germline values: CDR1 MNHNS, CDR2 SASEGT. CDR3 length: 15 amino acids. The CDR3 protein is CASSEFRVFNQPQHF. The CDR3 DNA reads TGTGCCAGCAGTGAATTTAGGGTATTCAATCAGCCCCAGCATTTT.

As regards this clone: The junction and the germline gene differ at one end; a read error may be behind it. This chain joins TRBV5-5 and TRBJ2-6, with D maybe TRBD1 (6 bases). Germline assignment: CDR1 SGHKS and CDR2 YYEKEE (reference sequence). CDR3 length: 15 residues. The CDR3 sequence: CASTLGAFGANVLTF. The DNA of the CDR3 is TGTGCCAGCACCTTGGGGGCGTTTGGGGCCAACGTCCTGACTTTC.